Listed here is a single T cell receptor beta chain. The specificity of this receptor is unknown. No base quality values were provided; no much bigger clone lies one nucleotide off. The same CDR3 arises from other DNA sequences in this sample as well. This entry belongs to a study of cytomegalovirus exposure and HLA in healthy donors (dated 2017 in TCRdb). Study-level background: An earlier analysis of several hundred of the donors reported approximately 280 Gb of sequence data and 95 million to 130 million unique TCR beta sequences obtained from roughly 180 million T cells. An early release covering around 630 HLA-typed donors comprised about 290 gigabases of sequencing data and around 80 million unique TCR sequences. The genetic ancestry cluster associated with self-reported Caucasian donors included 81% of the roughly 400 genotyped donors. The study aimed to test whether signatures of past pathogen exposure could be identified by cataloging public T cell receptors. Using immunosequencing, the study profiled T cell repertoires from some 670 subjects and related those repertoires to cytomegalovirus serostatus. Along with the approximately 670-subject first cohort, a separate validation cohort of more than 90 different subjects was used. To predict cytomegalovirus infection status, the study brought together high-throughput TCR immunosequencing, statistical association of individual TCRs with disease status, and machine learning. A later analysis re-examined previously published TCR beta repertoires from more than 600 donors and added high-resolution HLA genotyping to investigate patterns of TCR occurrence. In the later analysis, no new phenotypic data were used to find candidate immune exposures; instead, reliance was placed on TCR beta sequences and their occurrence across donors. In an earlier analysis of over 550 of the donors, high-throughput TCR beta sequencing was used to judge whether each TCR beta V gene segment behaved as functional or pseudogenic. Donor age, sex, ethnicity and CMV serostatus were compiled alongside the repertoire data. In a later genetic analysis, genome-wide SNP genotypes for about three fifths of the roughly 670 donors were used, and that subset was treated as a discovery cohort. All discovery cohort repertoires had been generated using a single sequencing platform. Class I and class II HLA loci were covered by the typing at four-digit resolution. The number of donors typed differed by locus, with 629-630 for A, B, C, DRB1 and DQB1, 522 for DQA1, approximately 570 for DPA1, and some 450 for DPB1. Four or five DR-DQ haplotypes were handled as single units for association and clustering because linkage in the cohort was strong. Across some 400 genotyped donors of the cohort, an average of about 250,000 unique TCR beta nucleotide sequences per donor were sequenced, and roughly 17% of those sequences were non-productive.

To prepare the library, the immunoSEQ multiplex PCR assay was applied. A mixture of 60 forward primers for TCR Vbeta segments and 13 reverse primers for TCR Jbeta segments was used in the multiplex PCR. The CDR3 region of rearranged TCR beta genes was amplified from genomic DNA with a multiplex PCR assay. On the Illumina HiSeq System, the amplified TCR beta libraries were sequenced as 87-base-pair reads. The study's processing was this. In a later analysis, roughly 80 million unique TCR beta chains were counted across the approximately 620 repertoires, and roughly 11 million of these chains were shared by at least two donors. Raw reads were error-corrected and collapsed into unique sequences by a nearest-neighbor algorithm in which closely related sequences were merged to remove PCR and sequencing errors. Alignment of CDR3 sequences to IMGT reference sequences was used to assign V, D and J gene segments. For a sequence to be retained, a match of at least six nucleotides was required to both a V gene segment and a J gene segment. Rearrangements were classified as productive when the CDR3 lacked stop codons and remained in frame with V and J, and all other rearrangements were classified as non-productive. Following IMGT convention, CDR3 was defined as the stretch from the second conserved V-encoded cysteine up to the conserved J-encoded phenylalanine. Sequences without an unambiguous match to a single V gene segment were excluded from the earlier analysis of about 600 of the donors. In an earlier analysis of 587 of the donors, V segments were called functional above 56.7% productive rearrangements and were called segregating when the between-donor standard deviation exceeded 5%. To diagnose cytomegalovirus status from the catalog of TCR beta chain sequences, a statistical classification framework was built. In a later analysis, TCR nucleotide sequences were compared against IMGT/GENE-DB human TR gene sequences so that V and J genes could be assigned. The TCRdist pipeline was used in a later analysis to assign CDR3 sequences and most-parsimonious VDJ recombination scenarios. In a later analysis, every TCR beta chain was defined by the combination of its CDR3 amino acid sequence and its V-gene family, and reads without a unique V-gene family were dropped. To address suspected cross-contamination and a sequencing artifact, a later analysis removed 450 to 700 highly shared, low-generation-probability nucleotide sequences. A later analysis calculated a clonal expansion index for each public chain from normalized within-repertoire ranks of inferred template counts. A later analysis computed generation probabilities with a VDJ recombination model fitted to out-of-frame rearrangements, and checked the results against IGoR. A later analysis scored TCR-TCR, TCR-HLA and TCR-CMV co-occurrence with hypergeometric tests, applying a repertoire-size bias correction to TCR pairs. A later analysis estimated false discovery rates by permuting HLA or CMV assignments 20 times. A later analysis grouped co-occurring TCRs with DBSCAN, adding TCRdist sequence similarity when clustering within HLA-allele-positive subsets. Repertoires with fewer than 30,000 or more than 120,000 public chains were left out of co-occurrence clustering, as were about 5 repertoires with anomalous nucleotide sharing. The table was pulled from immuneACCESS by TCRdb, which kept in-frame rearrangements only. Such tables lose some clones; where checked, under half of the loss comes from unresolved V genes, and the rest has no known cause. V, J and clone size are those of that table, while D and trimming were read from the DNA. Counted in this sample were about 200,000 clones; roughly 80% of them appeared once. The top ten clonotypes cover approximately 0.36% of the sample.

The cohort was made up of 650 to 700 healthy bone marrow donors. At the time of sampling, all cohort members were nominally healthy, though unrecorded immune exposures were likely present. The donor was CMV seropositive and was included in the group of approximately 310 seropositive cohort members. A peripheral blood sample was provided by each donor, and peripheral blood mononuclear cells were used for TCR beta sequencing. Genomic DNA extraction from the blood cell samples was performed with the Qiagen DNeasy Blood Extraction Kit. The research as a whole found: Because counts were too low, about 18 rarely observed V segments, including chromosome 9 orphons, were excluded from the earlier analysis of 587 of the donors. According to a later analysis, most CMV-associated TCR beta chains appeared to be HLA-restricted, and the HLA associations seemed to be driven largely by CMV exposure. For the cohort, immune exposure information was limited to CMV serostatus. Compared with the roughly 670-donor mean, donors in an Asian-associated ancestry cluster had fewer N-insertions in productive TCRs, according to a later genetic analysis. Some IMGT-functional V segments, including TRBV6-2 and TRBV6-3, could not be told apart with the 87-base-pair reads, so those segments were excluded. Sequencing depth was assumed to be roughly uniform across donors in the presence/absence analyses, though that assumption may not hold. When HLA alleles, especially DR and DQ, strongly co-occurred, attributing TCR associations to individual alleles was difficult. In a later analysis, 16,951 TCR beta sequences were associated with specific HLA alleles at a false discovery rate of 0.05. A later analysis found that TCR association rates varied across HLA loci, with DRB1 alleles showing the most associated TCRs and HLA-C alleles the fewest. In an earlier analysis of approximately 600 of the donors, most TCR beta V segments were observed in productive rearrangements about 90% or about 30% of the time, broadly matching IMGT annotations. The cohort was sequenced for TCR beta chains only, and without alpha or paired-chain data the features that could be detected were limited. According to the authors, the approach could potentially be generalized to other disease states and immunological phenotypes. A further reported finding was that TCR beta sequences accurately predicted the HLA-A and HLA-B alleles for most subjects in the first cohort. The classifier was reported to diagnose cytomegalovirus status with high specificity and sensitivity in both the original cohort and the validation cohort. According to a later analysis, parvovirus B19, influenza, CMV and Epstein-Barr virus appeared linked to several top co-occurrence clusters. The study listed approximately 160 TCR beta chains as associated with cytomegalovirus. Because HLA typing was missing for some donors at each locus, association tests included only the typed subset. Correlated functional status among segregating V segments might be attributable to linkage disequilibrium, but an unknown experimental factor could not be ruled out. A group of highly shared sequence variants was considered likely to be a technical artifact of the sequencing pipeline. A few of the identified cytomegalovirus-associated TCR beta chains were confirmed in vitro to be specific for cytomegalovirus antigens. Across donors, most TCR sequences were observed very rarely, whereas some public TCRs were present in many individuals. A later analysis found that HLA-associated TCR beta chains were more clonally expanded and had lower generation probabilities than equally common non-associated chains. A later genetic analysis associated a missense DCLRE1C variant with V-gene and J-gene trimming of TCR beta chains, and an independent cohort replicated the association.

Including the terminal cysteine and phenylalanine, the CDR3 comprises 12 residues. Only the CDR3 region is kept as DNA, spanning 36 bases read in frame from base 1. From a lookup of the germline V gene (reference sequence), CDR1 and CDR2 are GTSNPN and SVGIG. Trimming leaves V shorter by 0 bases and J shorter by 4 bases, with the junction holding 0 bases beyond the gene matches. The sample taken for sequencing was PBMCs. The receptor was isolated from a male donor in good health and CMV-seropositive. Rearrangement joined TRBV30 to TRBJ2-7; 7 central bases correspond to TRBD1. The nucleotide sequence reads TGTGCCTGGAGTGTACAGGGGTACGAGCAGTACTTC. This is translated as CAWSVQGYEQYF.